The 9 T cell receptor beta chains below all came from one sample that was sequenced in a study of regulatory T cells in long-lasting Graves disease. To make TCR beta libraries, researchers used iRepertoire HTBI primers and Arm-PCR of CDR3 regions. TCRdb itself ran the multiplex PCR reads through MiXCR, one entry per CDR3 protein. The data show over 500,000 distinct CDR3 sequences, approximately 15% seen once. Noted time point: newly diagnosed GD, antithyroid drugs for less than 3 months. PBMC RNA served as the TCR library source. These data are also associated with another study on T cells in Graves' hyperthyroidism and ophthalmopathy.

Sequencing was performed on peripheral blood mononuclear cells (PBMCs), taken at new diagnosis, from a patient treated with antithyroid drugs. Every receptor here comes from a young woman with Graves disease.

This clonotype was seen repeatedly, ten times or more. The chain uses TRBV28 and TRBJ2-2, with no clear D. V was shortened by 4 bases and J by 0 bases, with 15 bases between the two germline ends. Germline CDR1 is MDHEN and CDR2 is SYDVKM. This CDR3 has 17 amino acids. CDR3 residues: CASSSPAYSSNTGELFF. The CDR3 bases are TGTGCCAGCAGTTCCCCCGCATACTCATCGAACACCGGGGAGCTGTTTTTT. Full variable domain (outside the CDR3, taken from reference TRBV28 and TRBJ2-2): DVKVTQSSRYLVKRTGEKVFLECVQDMDHENMFWYRQDPGLGLRLIYFSYDVKMKEKGDIPEGYSVSREKKERFSLILESASTNQTSMYLCASSSPAYSSNTGELFFGEGSRLTVL.

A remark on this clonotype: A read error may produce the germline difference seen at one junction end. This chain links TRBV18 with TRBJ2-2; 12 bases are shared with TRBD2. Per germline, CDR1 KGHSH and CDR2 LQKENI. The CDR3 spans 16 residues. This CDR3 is CASSPGLAGTPGELSF. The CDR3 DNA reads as TGTGCCAGCTCACCTGGACTAGCGGGAACACCCGGGGAGCTGTCTTTT.

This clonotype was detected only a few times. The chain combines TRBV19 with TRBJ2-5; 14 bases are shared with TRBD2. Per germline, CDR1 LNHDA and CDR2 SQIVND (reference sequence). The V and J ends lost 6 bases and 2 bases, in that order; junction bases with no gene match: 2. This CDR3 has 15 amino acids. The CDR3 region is CASRRLAGGQETQYF. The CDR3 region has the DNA TGTGCCAGTAGACGACTAGCGGGGGGGCAAGAGACCCAGTACTTC.

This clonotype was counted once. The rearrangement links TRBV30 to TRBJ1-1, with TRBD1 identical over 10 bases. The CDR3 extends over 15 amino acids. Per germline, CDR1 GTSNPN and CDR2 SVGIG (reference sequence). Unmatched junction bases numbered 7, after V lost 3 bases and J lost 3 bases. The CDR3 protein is CAWRGGTGVDTEAFF. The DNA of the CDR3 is TGTGCCTGGAGAGGGGGGACAGGGGTAGACACTGAAGCTTTCTTT.

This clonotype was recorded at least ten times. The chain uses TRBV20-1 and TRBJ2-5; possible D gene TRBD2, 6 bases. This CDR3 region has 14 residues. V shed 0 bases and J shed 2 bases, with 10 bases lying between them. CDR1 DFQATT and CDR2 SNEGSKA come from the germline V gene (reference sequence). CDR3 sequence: CSARDAGRQETQYF. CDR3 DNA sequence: TGCAGTGCTAGAGATGCGGGGCGGCAAGAGACCCAGTACTTC.

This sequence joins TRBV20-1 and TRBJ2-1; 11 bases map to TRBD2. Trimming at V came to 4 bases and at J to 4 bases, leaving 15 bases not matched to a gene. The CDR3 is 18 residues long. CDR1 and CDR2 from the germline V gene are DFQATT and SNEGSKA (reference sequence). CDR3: CSATQPRTSGSWYNEQFF. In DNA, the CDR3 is TGCAGTGCTACCCAACCCCGTACTAGCGGGAGTTGGTACAATGAGCAGTTCTTC.

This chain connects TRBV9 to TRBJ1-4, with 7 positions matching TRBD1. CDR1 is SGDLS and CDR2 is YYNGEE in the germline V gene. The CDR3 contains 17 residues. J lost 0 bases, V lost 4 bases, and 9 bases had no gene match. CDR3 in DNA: TGTGCCAGCAGCCCGCAGGGGGTTCCCACAACTAATGAAAAACTGTTTTTT. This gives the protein CASSPQGVPTTNEKLFF.

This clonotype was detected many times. CDR3 residues: CATPRGILGEQYF. CDR3 nucleotides: TGTGCCACCCCCCGAGGGATTCTAGGCGAGCAGTACTTC. The chain couples TRBV7-9 to TRBJ2-7, with D tentatively TRBD2 (5 bases). The CDR3 totals 13 residues. V lost 10 bases and J lost 6, with 19 bases in between. CDR1 is SEHNR and CDR2 is FQNEAQ in the germline V gene (reference sequence).

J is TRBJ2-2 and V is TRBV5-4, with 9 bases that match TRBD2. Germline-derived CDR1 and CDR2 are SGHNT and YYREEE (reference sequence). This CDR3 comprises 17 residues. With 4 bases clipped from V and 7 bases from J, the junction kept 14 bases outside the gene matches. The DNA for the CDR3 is TGTGCCAGCAGCGCTCTAGTAGCGGGAGTTTTGAGCGGGGAGCTGTTTTTT. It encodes CASSALVAGVLSGELFF. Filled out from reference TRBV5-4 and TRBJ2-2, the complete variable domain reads ETGVTQSPTHLIKTRGQQVTLRCSSQSGHNTVSWYQQALGQGPQFIFQYYREEENGRGNFPPRFSGLQFPNYSSELNVNALELDDSALYLCASSALVAGVLSGELFFGEGSRLTVL.